The 14 T cell receptor beta chains in this list originate from one sample, sequenced in a study of blood T cells in healthy people across ages. A second PCR of about 7 to 12 cycles used a sample-barcoded 5' primer and a J-beta primer mix. TCRdb reprocessed the 5' RACE reads via MiXCR and lists one record per CDR3 protein. Of over 600,000 distinct CDR3 sequences listed, around 50% are singletons. Sequencing was performed on blood. The receptors come from a man older than 75 in good health.

This clonotype has more than one count but fewer than ten. J is TRBJ2-6 and V is TRBV28, with 7 bases fitting TRBD1. V was clipped by 7 bases and J by 0 bases; unmatched bases: 6. Germline V gene data show CDR1 as MDHEN and CDR2 as SYDVKM. The CDR3 totals 16 residues. CDR3 coding DNA: TGTGCCAGCAAAGGGACAGTACTCTCTGGGGCCAACGTCCTGACTTTC. Encoded protein: CASKGTVLSGANVLTF.

The rearrangement links TRBV5-6 to TRBJ2-5, with 10 positions matching TRBD1. V lost 4 bases, J lost 4 bases, and 13 bases stayed unmatched. Germline V gene lookup returns CDR1 SGHDT and CDR2 YYEEEE. The CDR3 spans 17 residues. Here the CDR3 reads CASSQDEGQGSLETQYF. In DNA, the CDR3 is TGTGCCAGCAGCCAGGATGAGGGACAGGGGTCCCTAGAGACCCAGTACTTC.

This clonotype was seen more than once but under ten times. This chain connects TRBV27 to TRBJ2-1; 7 positions match TRBD1. Per germline, CDR1 MNHEY and CDR2 SMNVEV (reference sequence). The trim removed 1 base at V and 7 bases at J, leaving 13 bases unmatched. The CDR3 sequence is 17 residues long. CDR3 DNA: TGTGCCAGCAGTTTATTAACTCTCGAGGGGGCAACAAATGAGCAGTTCTTC. Translating gives CASSLLTLEGATNEQFF.

This clonotype has at least ten counts. The V and J genes are TRBV27 and TRBJ2-3; D ambiguous. Per germline, CDR1 MNHEY and CDR2 SMNVEV (reference sequence). The CDR3 covers 15 residues. Trimming removed 3 bases at V and 2 bases at J, with 12 bases between. CDR3: CASSLRAPVTDTQYF. Here the CDR3 DNA reads TGTGCCAGCAGTTTGCGAGCGCCAGTCACAGATACGCAGTATTTT.

This chain connects TRBV28 to TRBJ2-1; a possible D gene is TRBD2 (5 bases). Germline V CDR1 and CDR2: MDHEN, SYDVKM. The CDR3 is 12 amino acids. Trimming pared 10 bases from V and 2 bases from J, leaving 9 bases between. CDR3 bases: TGTGCCATCGGGGATACCTACAATGAGCAGTTCTTC. Protein product: CAIGDTYNEQFF.

This clonotype was counted many times. The chain uses TRBV20-1 and TRBJ1-4, with TRBD1 identical over 8 bases. The CDR3 spans 15 residues. The J segment lost 7 bases and the V segment lost 0 bases, leaving 7 bases of the junction unmatched. Germline V CDR1 and CDR2: DFQATT, SNEGSKA (reference sequence). The CDR3 reads CSARDPGQGAEKLFF. The DNA of the CDR3 is TGCAGTGCTAGAGATCCCGGACAGGGTGCTGAAAAACTGTTTTTT.

This clonotype has ten or more counts. V usage is TRBV29-1 and J usage is TRBJ2-1; 11 bases are a match to TRBD2. The V segment lost 1 base and the J segment 6 bases; nucleotides outside the gene matches: 8. The CDR3 is 16 residues long. The germline gives CDR1 SQVTM, CDR2 ANQGSEA. The CDR3 bases are TGCAGCGTTGAAGGGGAGTTTAGCGGGAGGGGCAATGAGCAGTTCTTC. Encoded protein: CSVEGEFSGRGNEQFF.

The chain recombines TRBV24-1 with TRBJ2-1, with 12 bases lining up with TRBD2. TRBJ2-7 explains the end of the DNA better; the J call may be wrong. This CDR3 has 17 residues. Germline lookup yields CDR1 KGHDR and CDR2 SFDVKD. The CDR3 coding sequence is TGTGCCACCAGTGATCCCATCCGGACTAGCGGGGACAATGAGCAGTACTTC. Translation: CATSDPIRTSGDNEQYF.

The chain has TRBV6-6 and TRBJ1-2; TRBD1 might be the D (6 bases). This CDR3 is 15 amino acids long. Germline CDR1 reads MNHNY; CDR2 reads SVGAGI (reference sequence). V was trimmed by 1 base and J by 5 bases, leaving 14 bases between them. This chain's CDR3 is CASSYWAGASYGYTF. The DNA for the CDR3 is TGTGCCAGCAGTTACTGGGCAGGGGCCTCTTATGGCTACACCTTC.

J is TRBJ2-1 and V is TRBV15, with TRBD2 as a possible D gene (5 bases). The DNA matches TRBJ2-7 better at its end, which makes the J call doubtful. CDR3 length: 14 residues. Germline CDR1 LNHNV, CDR2 YYDKDF (reference sequence). CDR3 loop: CATSREVDYNEQYF. CDR3 coding DNA: TGTGCCACCAGCAGAGAGGTAGACTACAATGAGCAGTACTTC.

This clonotype appeared once. The rearrangement uses TRBV29-1 and TRBJ2-5; 11 nucleotides agree with TRBD2. The end of the DNA aligns better with TRBJ2-7, so the J call may be wrong. Germline V gives CDR1 SQVTM, CDR2 ANQGSEA. The CDR3 length is 15 residues. CDR3 DNA: TGCAGCGTCGCCCCTGGACTAGCGGGCAGGAACGAGCAGTACTTC. Translating it yields CSVAPGLAGRNEQYF.

A remark on this clonotype: Since a much larger clone is just one base distant, this may be a read error. The chain couples TRBV29-1 to TRBJ2-3; D is uncertain. Per germline, CDR1 SQVTM and CDR2 ANQGSEA. There are 14 residues in the CDR3. V was clipped by 1 base and J by 0 bases, with 8 bases between them. CDR3 amino acids: CSVEGQVSTDTQYF. The CDR3 DNA sequence: TGCAGCGTTGAAGGGCAGGTCAGCACAGATACGCAGTATTTT.

The chain recombines TRBV7-3 with TRBJ2-5, with 10 bases lining up with TRBD2. The J call is in doubt because the DNA end fits TRBJ2-7 better. The CDR3 loop spans 15 amino acids. Germline lookup yields CDR1 SGHTA and CDR2 FQGTGA. For the CDR3, the DNA is TGTGCCAGCAGCTTACCCACTAGCGGGATCGACGAGCAGTACTTC. This gives the protein CASSLPTSGIDEQYF.

The chain carries TRBV20-1 and TRBJ2-1; D unresolved. The germline CDR1 and CDR2 sequences are DFQATT and SNEGSKA (reference sequence). Trimming cost V 0 bases and J 0 bases, with 12 bases left between them. This CDR3 region has 16 residues. CDR3 residues: CSARDGAYGSYNEQFF. CDR3 in DNA: TGCAGTGCTAGAGATGGAGCTTACGGCTCCTACAATGAGCAGTTCTTC.